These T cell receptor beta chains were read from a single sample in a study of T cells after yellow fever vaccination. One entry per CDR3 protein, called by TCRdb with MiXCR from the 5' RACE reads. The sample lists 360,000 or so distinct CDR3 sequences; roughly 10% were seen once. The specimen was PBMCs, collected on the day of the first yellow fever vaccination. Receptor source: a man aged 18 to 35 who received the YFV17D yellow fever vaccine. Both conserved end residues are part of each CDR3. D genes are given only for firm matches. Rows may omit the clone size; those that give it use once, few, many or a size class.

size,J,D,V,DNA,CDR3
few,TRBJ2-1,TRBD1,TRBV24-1,TGTGCCACCAGTGAGAAAGGACAGGGATACTACAATGAGCAGTTCTTC,CATSEKGQGYYNEQFF
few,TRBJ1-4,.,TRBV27,TGTGCCAGCAGGGTGGGGGGACGGAGGGGGGCAACTAATGAAAAACTGTTTTTT,CASRVGGRRGATNEKLFF
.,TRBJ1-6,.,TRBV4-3,TGCGCCAGCAGCCAAGATCCGTGGAGGGGAGGGAATTCACCCCTCCACTTT,CASSQDPWRGGNSPLHF
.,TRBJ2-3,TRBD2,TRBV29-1,TGCAGCGCTCCGGGACTACCTAGCACAGATACGCAGTATTTT,CSAPGLPSTDTQYF
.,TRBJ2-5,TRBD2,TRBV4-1,TGCGCCAGCAGCCAAGAGCCTAGCGGGGGGCAAGAGACCCAGTACTTC,CASSQEPSGGQETQYF
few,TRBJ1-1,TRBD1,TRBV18,TGTGCCAGCTCCCTAATGGACAGGGTAAACACTGAAGCTTTCTTT,CASSLMDRVNTEAFF
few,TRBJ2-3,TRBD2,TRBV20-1,TGCAGTGCTAGGGGGGGTCTAGCGGGGAGCACAGATACGCAGTATTTT,CSARGGLAGSTDTQYF
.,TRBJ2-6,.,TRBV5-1,TGCGCCAGCTCCCGGGAGTTACCTGGGGCCAACGTCCTGACTTTC,CASSRELPGANVLTF
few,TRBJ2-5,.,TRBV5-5,TGTGCCAGCAGCCGCGGTACACCCCAAGAGACCCAGTACTTC,CASSRGTPQETQYF
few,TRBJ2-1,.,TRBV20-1,TGCAGTGCTAGTGCTAGCATATACAATGAGCAGTTCTTC,CSASASIYNEQFF
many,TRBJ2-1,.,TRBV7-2,TGTGCCAGCAGCTTAGTTTCTTACTCTGGAGGTGAGCAGTTCTTC,CASSLVSYSGGEQFF
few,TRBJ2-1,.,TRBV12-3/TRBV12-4,TGTGCCAGCAGTTTTTTGTTAGGGTACAATGAGCAGTTCTTC,CASSFLLGYNEQFF
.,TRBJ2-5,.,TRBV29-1,TGCAGACTACAAGGGACCACTTCCGCCATGGAGACCCAGTACTTC,CRLQGTTSAMETQYF
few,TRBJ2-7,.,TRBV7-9,TGTGCCAGCAGCGGACAACCCCCTAATACCTACGAGCAGTACTTC,CASSGQPPNTYEQYF
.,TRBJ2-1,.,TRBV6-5,TGTGCCAGCAGTTTATCAGGGGCCACCTACAATGAGCAGTTCTTC,CASSLSGATYNEQFF
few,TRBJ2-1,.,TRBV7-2,TGTGCCAGCAGCTTGGCCCCAAGTTACGGCTACAATGAGCAGTTCTTC,CASSLAPSYGYNEQFF
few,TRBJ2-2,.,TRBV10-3,TGTGCCACGACGTTGACAGAGAACACCGGGGAGCTGTTTTTT,CATTLTENTGELFF
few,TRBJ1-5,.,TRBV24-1,TGTGCCACCAGTGATCGGAAAGCAACAGATAGCAATCAGCCCCAGCATTTT,CATSDRKATDSNQPQHF
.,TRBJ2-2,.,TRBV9,TGTGCCAGCAGCGTAGCGGGGGGCCGTGGCACCGGGGAGCTGTTTTTT,CASSVAGGRGTGELFF
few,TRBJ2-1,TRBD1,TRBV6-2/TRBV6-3,TGTGCCAGCACCGAGAGCAGGGGGCAGAGCTCCTACAATGAGCAGTTCTTC,CASTESRGQSSYNEQFF
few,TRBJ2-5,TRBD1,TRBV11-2,TGTGCCAGCAGCTCGTCTTGGCGGACAGGGGGAGCGGAGACCCAGTACTTC,CASSSSWRTGGAETQYF
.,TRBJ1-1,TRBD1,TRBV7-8,TGTGCCAGCAGCTTGGACCGAGGACAGGGTAACACTGAAGCTTTCTTT,CASSLDRGQGNTEAFF
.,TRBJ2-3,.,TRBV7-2,TGTGCCAGCAGGCAGGGTGGCTGGGGAGATACGCAGTATTTT,CASRQGGWGDTQYF
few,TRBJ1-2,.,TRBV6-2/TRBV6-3,TGTGCCACCCAGACAGGCTATGGCTACACCTTC,CATQTGYGYTF
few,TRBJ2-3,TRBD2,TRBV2,TGTGCCAGCAGTGGGGAGCGGGGGACCACAGATACGCAGTATTTT,CASSGERGTTDTQYF
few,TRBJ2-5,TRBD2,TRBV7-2,TGTGCCAGCAGCTTAGTGGTTAGCGGGGGGGCGCGAGAGACCCAGTACTTC,CASSLVVSGGARETQYF
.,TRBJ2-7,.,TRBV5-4,TGTGCCAGCAGACGCGCTTGGGAGTCCTACGAGCAGTACTTC,CASRRAWESYEQYF
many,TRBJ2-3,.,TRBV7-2,TGTGCCAGCAGCTCGGGGACACCTAGCACAGATACGCAGTATTTT,CASSSGTPSTDTQYF
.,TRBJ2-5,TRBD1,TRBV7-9,TGTGCCAGCAGGAGAGACAGGGAAGAGACCCAGTACTTC,CASRRDREETQYF
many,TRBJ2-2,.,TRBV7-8,TGCGCCAGCAGCTTGGAGAGGGTCACCGGGGAGCTGTTTTTT,CASSLERVTGELFF
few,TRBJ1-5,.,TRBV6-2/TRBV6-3,TGTGCCAGCAGTGCTTCGGGTCAGCCCCAGCATTTT,CASSASGQPQHF
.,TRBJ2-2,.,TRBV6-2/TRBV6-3,TGTGCCAGCACCGATGGACTCCTCTCGACCGGGGAGCTGTTTTTT,CASTDGLLSTGELFF
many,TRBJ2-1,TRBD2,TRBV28,TGTGCCAGCAGTTTACTAGCGGGCTCCTACAATGAGCAGTTCTTC,CASSLLAGSYNEQFF
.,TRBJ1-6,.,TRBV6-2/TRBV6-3,TGTGCCAGCAACATAGCAGGGAGTAGGACCCTCCACTTT,CASNIAGSRTLHF
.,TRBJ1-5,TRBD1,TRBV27,TGTGCCAGCAGTTTACTCCGGGACAGGCTCAATCAGCCCCAGCATTTT,CASSLLRDRLNQPQHF
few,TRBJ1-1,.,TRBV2,TGTGCCAGCAGTGAAACAAGGAACACTGAAGCTTTCTTT,CASSETRNTEAFF
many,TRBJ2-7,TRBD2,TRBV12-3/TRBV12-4,TGTGCCAGTGGGACTAGCGGACTTTACGAGCAGTACTTC,CASGTSGLYEQYF
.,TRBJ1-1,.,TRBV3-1,TGTGCCAGCAGCCGGGACCCCGGGGCGAGACACACTGAAGCTTTCTTT,CASSRDPGARHTEAFF
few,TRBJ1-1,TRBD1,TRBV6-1,TGTGCCAGCAGGAAGGTCCAGGGGGGTCACACTGAAGCTTTCTTT,CASRKVQGGHTEAFF
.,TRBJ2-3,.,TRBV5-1,TGCGCCAGCAGCTTGGAAGCGGGTTCCACAGATACGCAGTATTTT,CASSLEAGSTDTQYF
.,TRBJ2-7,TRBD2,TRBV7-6,TGTGCCAGCGGGGCGAGGGAGGGCGAGCAGTACTTC,CASGAREGEQYF
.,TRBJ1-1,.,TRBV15,TGTGCCACCAGCAGTCCAGCGGCAAGTTGGAACACTGAAGCTTTCTTT,CATSSPAASWNTEAFF
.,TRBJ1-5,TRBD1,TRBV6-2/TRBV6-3,TGTGCCAGCAGTTATTCGGGACAGCCGGGGGAGCAGCCCCAGCATTTT,CASSYSGQPGEQPQHF
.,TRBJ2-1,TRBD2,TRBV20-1,TGCAGTGCTAGACTAGCGGGGGGCCACTACAATGAGCAGTTCTTC,CSARLAGGHYNEQFF
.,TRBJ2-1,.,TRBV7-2,TGTGCCAGCAGCCCCCCGACAGCGATGGGTAACAATGAGCAGTTCTTC,CASSPPTAMGNNEQFF
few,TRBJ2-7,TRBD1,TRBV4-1,TGCGCCAGCAGCCACCTACCGGGACAGGTATACGAGCAGTACTTC,CASSHLPGQVYEQYF
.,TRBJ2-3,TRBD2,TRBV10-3,TGTGCCATCAGTGTATCTCCTGGGGAATGGAGCGGGACTCCCCTTCCAGATACGCAGTATTTT,CAISVSPGEWSGTPLPDTQYF
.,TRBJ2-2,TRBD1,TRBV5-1,TGCGCCAGCAGCCTCGACAGGGCGAACACCGGGGAGCTGTTTTTT,CASSLDRANTGELFF
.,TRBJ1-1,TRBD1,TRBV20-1,TGCAGTGCTAGGGGACAGGGGGCAAGGAACACTGAAGCTTTCTTT,CSARGQGARNTEAFF
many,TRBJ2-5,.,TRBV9,TGTGCCAGCAGCGTAGCTGGGGACCGCGGAGAGACCCAGTACTTC,CASSVAGDRGETQYF
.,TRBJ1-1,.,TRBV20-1,TGCAGTGCTAGGGGGTTCACTGAAGCTTTCTTT,CSARGFTEAFF
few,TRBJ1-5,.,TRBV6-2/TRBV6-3,TGTGCCAGCAGTTACAACTTGCGGGATAATAGCAATCAGCCCCAGCATTTT,CASSYNLRDNSNQPQHF